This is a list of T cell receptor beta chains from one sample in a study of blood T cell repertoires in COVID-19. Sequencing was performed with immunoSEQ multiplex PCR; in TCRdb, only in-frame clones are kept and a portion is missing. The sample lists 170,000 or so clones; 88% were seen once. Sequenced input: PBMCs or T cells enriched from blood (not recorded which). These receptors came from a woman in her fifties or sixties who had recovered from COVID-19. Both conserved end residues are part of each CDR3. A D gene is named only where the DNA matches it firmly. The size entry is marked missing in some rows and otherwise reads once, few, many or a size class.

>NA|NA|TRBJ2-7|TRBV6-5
CASSRSRGHDEQYF
TGTGCCAGCAGCCGTTCTAGGGGTCACGACGAGCAGTACTTC
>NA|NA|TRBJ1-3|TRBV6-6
CASRRSSTGDSGNTIYF
TGTGCCAGCAGACGATCCTCAACAGGCGACTCTGGAAACACCATATATTTT
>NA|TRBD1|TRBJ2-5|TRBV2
CASSPGTEHTYQETQYF
TGTGCCAGCAGCCCCGGGACAGAACACACTTACCAAGAGACCCAGTACTTC
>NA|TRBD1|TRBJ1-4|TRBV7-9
CASSPGQPNEKLFF
TGTGCCAGCAGCCCGGGACAGCCTAATGAAAAACTGTTTTTT
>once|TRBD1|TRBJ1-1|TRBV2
CASSDREAGGFTEAFF
TGTGCCAGCAGTGATCGGGAAGCAGGGGGCTTCACTGAAGCTTTCTTT
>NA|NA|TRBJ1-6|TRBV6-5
CASSLGDFNNSPLHF
TGTGCCAGCAGTCTCGGGGACTTTAATAATTCACCCCTCCACTTT
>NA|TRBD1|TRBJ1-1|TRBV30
CAWSGQGTEAFF
TGTGCCTGGAGTGGACAGGGGACTGAAGCTTTCTTT
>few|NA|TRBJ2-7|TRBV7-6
CASSLVSSGPGSSYEQYF
TGTGCCAGCAGCTTAGTAAGTAGCGGCCCAGGGAGCTCCTACGAGCAGTACTTC
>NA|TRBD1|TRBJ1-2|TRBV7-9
CASSFGQDYGYTF
TGTGCCAGCAGCTTTGGACAGGACTATGGCTACACCTTC
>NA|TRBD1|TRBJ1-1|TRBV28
CASSSGTAGNTEAFF
TGTGCCAGCAGTTCCGGGACAGCAGGGAACACTGAAGCTTTCTTT
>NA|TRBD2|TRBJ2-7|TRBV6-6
CASSRTSGGAYLGEQYF
TGTGCCAGCAGTCGGACTAGCGGGGGGGCCTACCTCGGGGAGCAGTACTTC
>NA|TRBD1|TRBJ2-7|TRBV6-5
CASSSNRGEQYF
TGTGCCAGCAGTTCCAACAGGGGCGAGCAGTACTTC
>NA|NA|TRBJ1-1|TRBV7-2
CASSLSRRNTEAFF
TGTGCCAGCAGCTTAAGCCGGAGGAACACTGAAGCTTTCTTT
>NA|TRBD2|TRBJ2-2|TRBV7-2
CASSTPGLAGGNTGELFF
TGTGCCAGCAGCACGCCCGGCTTAGCGGGGGGGAACACCGGGGAGCTGTTTTTT
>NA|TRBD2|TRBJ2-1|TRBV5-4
CASSLGTSGNNEQFF
TGTGCCAGCAGCTTGGGGACTAGCGGGAACAATGAGCAGTTCTTC
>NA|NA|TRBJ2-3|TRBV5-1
CASSLGLASDTQYF
TGCGCCAGCAGCTTGGGTCTAGCCTCAGATACGCAGTATTTT
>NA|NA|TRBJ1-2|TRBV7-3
CASSPEASRGYTF
TGTGCCAGCAGCCCGGAGGCGTCGCGGGGCTACACCTTC
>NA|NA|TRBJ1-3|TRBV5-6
CASSRPFRETGNTIYF
TGTGCCAGCAGCCGCCCATTCCGGGAAACTGGAAACACCATATATTTT